Shown below are 19 T cell receptor beta chains from a single sample sequenced in a study of blood T cells in healthy people across ages. PCR was performed a second time for roughly 7 to 11 cycles using a sample-barcoded 5' primer and a J-beta primer mix. TCRdb re-called the 5' RACE reads with MiXCR, one entry per CDR3 protein. The table lists about 1,500,000 distinct CDR3 sequences, around 42% of them singletons, with 7.9% in the top ten. Sequencing was performed on blood. Receptors were obtained from a woman aged 18-29 years in good health.

A remark on this clonotype: This could be a read error, since a much larger clone is one nucleotide away. The chain joins TRBV11-2 to TRBJ2-1; D gene ambiguous. The closer fit of TRBJ2-7 to the DNA end suggests the J call may be wrong. The CDR3 is made up of 15 amino acids. Germline CDR1 and CDR2: SGHAT and FQNNGV. The CDR3 region is CASSLNGSPYNEQYF. DNA for the CDR3: TGTGCCAGCAGTCTCAACGGATCCCCATACAATGAGCAGTACTTC.

This clonotype was observed a few times. The chain links TRBV4-2 to TRBJ2-7; D not resolved. Germline CDR1 reads LGHNA; CDR2 reads YNFKEQ. The CDR3 consists of 15 residues. V shed 0 bases and J shed 0 bases, with 9 bases lying between them. This CDR3 reads CASSQEGFHSYEQYF. The CDR3 bases are TGTGCCAGCAGCCAAGAGGGATTCCACTCCTACGAGCAGTACTTC.

The chain employs TRBV10-3 and TRBJ2-5; 8 bases agree with TRBD1. The DNA end is a closer match to TRBJ2-7, so the J assignment may be wrong. CDR1 and CDR2 (germline): ENHRY, SYGVKD. The CDR3 is 16 residues long. CDR3 DNA sequence: TGTGCCATCGGGGGACTGGACAGGGAAAAGGGTGTCGAGCAGTACTTC. Its protein is CAIGGLDREKGVEQYF.

This clonotype turned up a few times. The rearrangement joins TRBV7-9 to TRBJ2-7, with 12 nucleotides matching TRBD2. In germline, CDR1 is SEHNR, CDR2 FQNEAQ (reference sequence). J was trimmed by 3 bases and V by 4 bases; bases with no gene match: 10. The CDR3 sequence is 17 residues long. The CDR3 coding sequence is TGTGCCAGCAGCTCCCGAACACTAGCGGGAGGCCTCTACGAGCAGTACTTC. Translating it yields CASSSRTLAGGLYEQYF.

The chain recombines TRBV6-4 with TRBJ2-2; 8 bases are a match to TRBD2. Losses at the gene ends were 6 bases for V and 3 bases for J; bases not matched to a gene: 6. The CDR3 sequence is 15 residues long. The germline V gene encodes CDR1 MRHNA and CDR2 SNTAGT. In nucleotides, the CDR3 is TGTGCCAGCAGCCTTACTAGCGGTCACACCGGGGAGCTGTTTTTT. The encoded protein is CASSLTSGHTGELFF.

Details on this clonotype: A much larger clone lies a single base off, so this may be a read error. The chain employs TRBV10-3 and TRBJ2-3; D is uncertain. Trimming cost V 11 bases and J 5 bases, with 11 bases left between them. Germline V CDR1 and CDR2: ENHRY, SYGVKD. The CDR3 covers 11 residues. The CDR3 reads CAVHEGDTQYF. The CDR3 region has the DNA TGTGCCGTCCACGAAGGAGATACGCAGTATTTT.

This sequence joins TRBV24-1 and TRBJ2-5; TRBD2 agrees at 14 bases. There are 17 residues in the CDR3. V trimming: 9 bases; J trimming: 11 bases; junction bases outside the gene matches: 19. From germline, CDR1 is KGHDR and CDR2 SFDVKD. The CDR3 here is CATREGLAGDFYNEQYF. The CDR3 coding sequence is TGTGCCACCCGGGAGGGACTAGCGGGAGATTTTTACAATGAGCAGTACTTC.

This sequence joins TRBV10-3 and TRBJ2-1, with 9 bases lining up with TRBD2. Germline-derived CDR1 and CDR2 are ENHRY and SYGVKD. The CDR3 is 16 amino acids. After removal of 4 bases from V and 6 bases from J, the junction contained 10 bases not matched to a gene. CDR3 bases: TGTGCCATCAGTGGTCACCAGGCTAGCGGGGCCAATGAGCAGTTCTTC. Amino acids: CAISGHQASGANEQFF.

The rearrangement links TRBV12-3 or TRBV12-4 to TRBJ2-1, with D possibly TRBD2 on 7 matching bases. This CDR3 has 15 residues. The ends were cut back, 4 bases at V and 5 bases at J, with 15 bases in the middle. The CDR3 region has the DNA TGTGCCAGCAGTTGGGGGCGGGAGCGACACAATGAGCAGTTCTTC. Its protein is CASSWGRERHNEQFF.

This clonotype has just a few counts. The chain combines TRBV5-5 with TRBJ2-2; D unresolved. Trimming stripped 4 bases from V and 1 base from J, with 14 bases between. In germline, CDR1 is SGHKS, CDR2 YYEKEE (reference sequence). The CDR3 extends over 16 amino acids. Written as DNA, the CDR3 is TGTGCCAGCAGCAGGCAACCCCTACAGAACACCGGGGAGCTGTTTTTT. It encodes CASSRQPLQNTGELFF.

This chain links TRBV4-1 with TRBJ2-4; D possibly corresponds to TRBD1 (5 bases). The J call may be in error: the DNA end matches TRBJ2-7 better. CDR3 length: 14 amino acids. Per the germline V gene, CDR1 is MGHRA and CDR2 is YSYEKL. In DNA form, the CDR3 reads TGCGCCAGCAGCAAACGCAGGGCCTCCTACGAGCAGTACTTC. Translation gives CASSKRRASYEQYF.

This chain joins TRBV4-1 and TRBJ2-2; D remains ambiguous. Germline V gives CDR1 MGHRA, CDR2 YSYEKL. The CDR3 contains 15 residues. Trimming left V 0 bases short and J 5 bases short, with 10 bases between. CDR3 sequence reads: CASSQDRFFTGELFF. In nucleotides, the CDR3 is TGCGCCAGCAGCCAAGATAGATTCTTTACCGGGGAGCTGTTTTTT.

Concerning this clonotype itself: A single base separates this from a much larger clone, so it may be a read error. The chain has TRBV25-1 and TRBJ2-5; unclear D gene. This CDR3 is built from 12 residues. Trimming removed 4 bases from V and 13 bases from J, with 16 bases in between. Per the germline V gene, CDR1 is MGHDK and CDR2 is SYGVNS. CDR3 bases: TGTGCCAGCAGTGGGACCAGCTACGAGCGGTACTTC. It is translated as CASSGTSYERYF.

The rearrangement uses TRBV6-1 and TRBJ2-7; weak D call: TRBD2 (6 bases). Trimming cost V 8 bases and J 4 bases, with 15 bases left between them. The CDR3 is made up of 13 amino acids. Looked up from germline, CDR1 is MNHNS and CDR2 is SASEGT. The CDR3 DNA reads as TGTGCCAGCCAAACCGGAGGGGATTACGAGCAGTACTTC. This translates into CASQTGGDYEQYF.

This clonotype showed up just a few times. The genes are TRBV3-1 and TRBJ1-2; D might be TRBD1 (5 bases). The V end lost 0 bases, the J end lost 7 bases, and 15 bases lay between the germline ends. CDR1 and CDR2 from the germline V gene are LGHDT and YNNKEL (reference sequence). This CDR3 spans 15 amino acids. The CDR3 DNA is TGTGCCAGCAGCCAAGACACCCGCAGGGCTAGTGGCTACACCTTC. Translated: CASSQDTRRASGYTF.

The CDR3 is CASTRDRQGYTF. The CDR3, as DNA: TGTGCCAGCACCAGGGACCGCCAGGGCTACACCTTC. The rearrangement joins TRBV6-1 to TRBJ1-2; TRBD1 is a possible D gene (5 bases). Trimming took 7 bases from V and 8 from J, leaving 14 bases between them. The CDR3 is 12 residues long. CDR1 is MNHNS and CDR2 is SASEGT in the germline V gene.

In its sample, this clonotype ranks as medium-sized. The chain recombines TRBV7-9 with TRBJ2-1, with 9 bases that match TRBD1. The trim removed 2 bases at V and 4 bases at J, leaving 3 bases unmatched. The length of the CDR3 is 15 residues. Germline values: CDR1 SEHNR, CDR2 FQNEAQ (reference sequence). CDR3 nucleotides: TGTGCCAGCAGCTTATGGGACAGGGAGTACAATGAGCAGTTCTTC. Its translation is CASSLWDREYNEQFF.

This chain links TRBV20-1 with TRBJ2-5; D unclear. Germline V gives CDR1 DFQATT, CDR2 SNEGSKA (reference sequence). V was cut by 0 bases and J by 5 bases, with 22 bases left in between. This CDR3 is built from 17 residues. The CDR3 protein is CSARDENSRSTTETQYF. In DNA form, the CDR3 reads TGCAGTGCTAGAGATGAGAATAGCAGGAGTACGACGGAGACCCAGTACTTC.

The sample holds a few counts of this clonotype. The chain has TRBV20-1 and TRBJ2-1, with 13 bases aligning to TRBD2. The V gene end was trimmed by 6 bases and the J gene end by 15 bases; junction bases not matched to a gene: 17. Germline V gives CDR1 DFQATT, CDR2 SNEGSKA (reference sequence). This CDR3 contains 15 residues. CDR3 residues: CSATSGTSGIETRFF. The CDR3 DNA reads as TGCAGTGCCACAAGCGGGACTAGCGGGATAGAAACCAGGTTCTTC.